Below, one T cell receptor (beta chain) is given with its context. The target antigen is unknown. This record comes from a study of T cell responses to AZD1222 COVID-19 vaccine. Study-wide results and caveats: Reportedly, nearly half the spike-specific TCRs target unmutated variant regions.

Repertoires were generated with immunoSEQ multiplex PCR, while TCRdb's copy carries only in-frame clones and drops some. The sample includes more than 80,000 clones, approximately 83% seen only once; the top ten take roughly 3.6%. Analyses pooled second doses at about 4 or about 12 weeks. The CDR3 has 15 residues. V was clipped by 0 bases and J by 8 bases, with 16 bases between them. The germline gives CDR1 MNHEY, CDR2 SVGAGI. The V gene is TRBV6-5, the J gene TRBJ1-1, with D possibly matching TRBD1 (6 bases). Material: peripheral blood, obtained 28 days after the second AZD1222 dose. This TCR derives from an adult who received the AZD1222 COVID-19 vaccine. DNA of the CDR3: TGTGCCAGCAGTTACTCGATTAGTTTACAGGGCGAAGCTTTCTTT. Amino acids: CASSYSISLQGEAFF.